This TCR beta chain was retrieved from a study of T cell repertoires in cytomegalovirus infection. Study context: Shared public TCR beta signatures pointed to both CMV infection and a matching HLA type. Whole-study findings and limits: Dominant in the ex vivo response were TCR beta clonotypes restricted by HLA-C and specific for CMV.

In its sample, this clonotype was seen many times. Its antigen is not identified. TCRdb re-called the reads with MiXCR, one entry per CDR3 protein. The sample has fewer than 550,000 distinct CDR3 sequences; roughly 12% are singletons. Trimming left V 5 bases short and J 4 bases short, with 11 bases between. The CDR3 sequence is 13 residues long. Germline V gives CDR1 SGHTA, CDR2 FQGNSA. The clonotype comes from a human donor in good health (CMV status not recorded). Some clones in this sample may be carry-over from other donors' samples. Sequencing used PBMCs. V is TRBV7-2 and J is TRBJ1-2, with a tentative D call TRBD1 (5 bases). The CDR3 coding sequence is TGTGCCAGCAGCCCCGGGACTGCCTATGGCTACACCTTC. Translated, it gives CASSPGTAYGYTF.